Included here is one T cell receptor beta chain sequence, with context. V lost 1 base to trimming and J lost 2 bases; unmatched junction nucleotides: 8. The germline V gene has CDR1 MGHRA and CDR2 YSYEKL. This CDR3 spans 17 amino acids. This specimen belongs to a study of T cell changes during pregnancy in multiple sclerosis. The protocol was immunoSEQ multiplex PCR, while the TCRdb copy is restricted to in-frame clones and leaves out a portion. The top ten hold 3.5% to 4% of the sample, which has 89,000 or so clones, about 91% seen once. The receptor was derived from a female donor in good health, serving as a control in a pregnancy study. Some clones in this sample may be carry-over from other donors' samples. The sequenced sample was PBMCs, obtained in the first trimester of pregnancy. The chain is built from TRBV4-1 and TRBJ2-1, with 7 nucleotides matching TRBD1. CDR3 in amino acids: CASSQGSQGTAYNEQFF. As DNA, the CDR3 is TGCGCCAGCAGCCAAGGATCACAGGGGACAGCCTACAATGAGCAGTTCTTC.